This TCR beta chain was sequenced during a study of CD8 T cells in ankylosing spondylitis. In making TCR beta libraries, quantitative 5'-RACE with molecular barcodes was used. MiXCR, applied by TCRdb to the 5' RACE reads, yields one record per CDR3 protein. The table shows about 220,000 distinct CDR3 sequences, with around 18% occurring only once. Study conclusions and caveats: Significant enrichment of disease-linked clones was reportedly seen in matched ankylosing spondylitis synovial fluid. As for the disease-linked clones, they showed a CD8+ phenotype and occurred at relatively low frequencies in peripheral blood. One TCR beta motif, made up of under ten highly homologous variants, appeared characteristic of ankylosing spondylitis blood.

There are 14 residues in the CDR3. Trimming shortened V by 2 bases and J by 8 bases, and 16 bases separated the two germline ends. Germline-derived CDR1 and CDR2 are GTSNPN and SVGIG (reference sequence). Comments on this clonotype: Its antigen is not known.

The genes are TRBV30 and TRBJ2-1; tentative D call: TRBD2 (6 bases). The sequenced sample was blood, either unsorted or a sorted T cell fraction (not recorded which). This clonotype originated in a male donor with ankylosing spondylitis. The CDR3 here is CAWSIAGGMDEQFF. DNA for the CDR3: TGTGCCTGGAGTATAGCCGGGGGTATGGATGAGCAGTTCTTC.